The 18 T cell receptor beta chains below all came from one sample that was sequenced in a study of cytomegalovirus exposure and HLA in healthy donors. In the PCR, 60 Vbeta and 13 Jbeta primers were used. Data came from immunoSEQ multiplex PCR; TCRdb stores just in-frame clones and leaves some out. The repertoire table contains around 130,000 clones. Sequenced: PBMCs. Receptor source: a woman aged 35 to 49 in good health and CMV-seronegative.

This chain joins TRBV5-8 and TRBJ1-2; D is possibly TRBD1 (6 bases). Germline V gene data show CDR1 as SGHTS and CDR2 as YDEGEE. CDR3 length equals 13 residues. V lost 3 bases to trimming and J lost 2 bases, with 8 bases between them. The CDR3 is CASSYDRNYGYTF. In DNA, the CDR3 is TGTGCCAGCAGCTATGACAGGAACTATGGCTACACCTTC.

This chain links TRBV7-2 with TRBJ2-2; a possible D gene is TRBD1 (6 bases). Germline CDR1 and CDR2: SGHTA and FQGNSA. The CDR3 length is 15 residues. V shed 3 bases and J shed 1 base, with 9 bases lying between them. The DNA for the CDR3 is TGTGCCAGCAGCTTCCTACAGGGGAACACCGGGGAGCTGTTTTTT. Protein sequence: CASSFLQGNTGELFF.

This rearrangement joins TRBV7-9 to TRBJ1-1; 9 bases align to TRBD1. After removal of 5 bases from V and 5 bases from J, the junction contained 9 bases not matched to a gene. Germline assignment: CDR1 SEHNR and CDR2 FQNEAQ (reference sequence). This CDR3 comprises 15 residues. CDR3 coding DNA: TGTGCCAGCAGCCCCCCGGGACAGGGAACTACTGAAGCTTTCTTT. Its protein is CASSPPGQGTTEAFF.

The J gene is TRBJ1-1, the V gene TRBV5-4; D is uncertain. V shed 4 bases and J shed 1 base, with 17 bases lying between them. The CDR3 sequence is 16 residues long. Germline V CDR1 and CDR2: SGHNT, YYREEE (reference sequence). CDR3 sequence: CASSPGWEEKNTEAFF. As DNA, the CDR3 is TGTGCCAGCAGCCCGGGATGGGAGGAAAAGAACACTGAAGCTTTCTTT.

V gene TRBV6-6 combines with J gene TRBJ1-1, with no clear D. Trimming stripped 6 bases from V and 1 base from J, with 12 bases between. Germline CDR1 is MNHNY and CDR2 is SVGAGI (reference sequence). The CDR3 length is 14 residues. The CDR3 here is CASRYGGPNTEAFF. The CDR3 coding sequence is TGTGCCAGCAGATATGGCGGCCCGAACACTGAAGCTTTCTTT.

The chain uses TRBV6-1 and TRBJ1-1; 8 positions agree with TRBD1. Germline trimming cut 7 bases from V and 4 bases from J; bases unmatched to any gene: 8. CDR3 size: 14 residues. Germline CDR1 MNHNS, CDR2 SASEGT. The CDR3, as DNA: TGTGCCAGCAAAAGAGGACAGGGAAGCACTGAAGCTTTCTTT. Translation: CASKRGQGSTEAFF.

The chain combines TRBV9 with TRBJ2-2, with 12 bases aligning to TRBD2. Germline lookup yields CDR1 SGDLS and CDR2 YYNGEE. There are 18 residues in the CDR3. V gave up 0 bases and J gave up 6 bases; unmatched junction bases: 9. The CDR3 protein is CASSVDLAGGPNPGELFF. In nucleotides, the CDR3 is TGTGCCAGCAGCGTAGATCTAGCGGGGGGGCCGAATCCCGGGGAGCTGTTTTTT.

This chain uses TRBV21-1 with TRBJ2-1; the table's D call, TRBD1, was not checked against the DNA. TRBV21-1 counts as a pseudogene. The CDR3 loop spans 19 amino acids. DNA for the CDR3: TGTGCCAGCCCCAAGACTGAGACAGGGTGCAAACCCGCGTGGAATGAGCAGTTCTTC. Protein: CASPKTETGCKPAWNEQFF.

This sequence joins TRBV7-2 and TRBJ1-1, with D perhaps matching TRBD1 (6 bases). CDR1 and CDR2 (germline): SGHTA, FQGNSA. Trimming stripped 5 bases from V and 0 bases from J, with 22 bases between. This CDR3 region has 18 residues. The CDR3 protein is CASSTPQGRGLMNTEAFF. The CDR3 coding sequence is TGTGCCAGCAGCACCCCCCAGGGCAGGGGCTTAATGAACACTGAAGCTTTCTTT.

The chain carries TRBV4-1 and TRBJ2-7; the D gene is possibly TRBD1 (5 bases). CDR3 length equals 15 residues. V dropped 0 bases and J dropped 5 bases, with 14 bases sitting between them. CDR1 and CDR2 (germline): MGHRA, YSYEKL. The DNA of the CDR3 is TGCGCCAGCAGCCAAGAGAGTCCCAGGGCCAACGAGCAGTACTTC. Residues: CASSQESPRANEQYF.

The chain couples TRBV28 to TRBJ1-3; 7 bases align to TRBD1. This CDR3 contains 17 residues. Germline-derived CDR1 and CDR2 are MDHEN and SYDVKM. With 4 bases clipped from V and 0 bases from J, the junction kept 9 bases outside the gene matches. CDR3 in amino acids: CASSSPGQVSSGNTIYF. CDR3 bases: TGTGCCAGCAGTTCCCCCGGACAGGTCTCCTCTGGAAACACCATATATTTT.

V is TRBV4-3 and J is TRBJ1-2; D remains ambiguous. The CDR3 covers 15 residues. Trimming removed 0 bases at V and 13 bases at J, with 21 bases between. CDR1 LGHNA and CDR2 YSLEER come from the germline V gene. The CDR3 DNA is TGCGCCAGCAGCCAAGATCGGTTAAGTACAAGGCACAGCACCTTC. It codes for CASSQDRLSTRHSTF.

As concerns this clone: Because the CDR3 is missing its conserved closing phenylalanine or tryptophan, this is likely a read error. The V call is TRBV10-3, the J call TRBJ2-6; TRBD2 aligns across 16 bases. Trimming cost V 2 bases and J 0 bases; bases outside gene matches: 13. Germline CDR1 and CDR2: ENHRY and SYGVKD. The CDR3 totals 23 residues. CDR3 bases: TGTGCCATCAGTGAGCCACAGGGACTAGCGGGGGGGCGTCCCAGCTCTGGGGCCAACGTCCTGACTTCC. Protein sequence: CAISEPQGLAGGRPSSGANVLTS.

The V call is TRBV4-3, the J call TRBJ2-5; 9 bases are shared with TRBD1. The ends lost 0 bases at V and 5 bases at J; junction bases unmatched: 7. Per germline, CDR1 LGHNA and CDR2 YSLEER. The CDR3 loop spans 16 amino acids. CDR3 sequence: CASSQDRGTGTETQYF. Here the CDR3 DNA reads TGCGCCAGCAGCCAAGATAGGGGGACAGGGACCGAGACCCAGTACTTC.

The rearrangement joins TRBV5-5 to TRBJ1-2, with TRBD1 as a possible D gene (6 bases). The V and J ends lost 3 bases and 8 bases respectively, with 23 bases between them. Germline CDR1 SGHKS, CDR2 YYEKEE (reference sequence). The CDR3 spans 16 residues. CDR3 sequence (DNA): TGTGCCAGCAGCTGGGCTGGACAGCGCCAGTGGGGGGGCTACACCTTC. The encoded protein is CASSWAGQRQWGGYTF.

This chain uses TRBV4-2 with TRBJ2-1, with 7 bases that match TRBD2. The CDR3 extends over 15 amino acids. V lost 1 base, J lost 8 bases, and 8 bases stayed unmatched. CDR1 is LGHNA and CDR2 is YNFKEQ in the germline V gene. Written as DNA, the CDR3 is TGTGCCAGCAGCCAAGGTCTAGCGGTCTGGGATGAGCAGTTCTTC. Its translation is CASSQGLAVWDEQFF.

The genes are TRBV27 and TRBJ1-2; 8 bases are a match to TRBD1. Germline V gene data show CDR1 as MNHEY and CDR2 as SMNVEV (reference sequence). J was trimmed by 4 bases and V by 0 bases; bases with no gene match: 4. The CDR3 is 15 residues long. This chain's CDR3 is CASSLSIGQGYGYTF. CDR3 DNA: TGTGCCAGCAGTTTATCGATCGGACAGGGCTATGGCTACACCTTC.

The rearrangement links TRBV28 to TRBJ2-2; D ambiguous. Germline loops: CDR1 MDHEN, CDR2 SYDVKM. V shed 8 bases and J shed 1 base, with 20 bases lying between them. The length of the CDR3 is 17 residues. The CDR3 spells CASFSREWHRNTGELFF. CDR3 nucleotide sequence: TGTGCCAGCTTTTCCCGAGAGTGGCACAGGAACACCGGGGAGCTGTTTTTT.